This T cell receptor (beta chain) was sequenced in a study of CD8 T cells in Susac syndrome. The length of the CDR3 is 14 residues. The V gene end was trimmed by 4 bases and the J gene end by 7 bases; junction bases not matched to a gene: 5. CDR1 MGHRA and CDR2 YSYEKL come from the germline V gene. Random hexamers primed reverse transcription of about 0.45 to 1 ug RNA. TCRdb used MiXCR to reprocess the immunoSEQ multiplex PCR reads, holding one entry per CDR3 protein. The sample contains 160,000 or so distinct CDR3 sequences, roughly 95% of which appear only once. The clonotype originates from a human donor with multiple sclerosis. The material sequenced was CD4+ T cells from PBMCs. The chain combines TRBV4-1 with TRBJ1-2, with 11 bases matching TRBD1. The CDR3 protein is CASSPGQGAGGYTF. As DNA, the CDR3 is TGCGCCAGCAGCCCCGGACAGGGGGCGGGTGGCTACACCTTC.